A single sample is the source of the 10 T cell receptor beta chains below, sequenced in a study of blood T cell repertoires in COVID-19 (dated by TCRdb to the early 2020s). Libraries were prepared through the immunoSEQ multiplex PCR assay. The clones in this table, taken by TCRdb from immuneACCESS, are in-frame only. Not every clone is retained; where verified, under half of the shortfall comes from an unresolved V gene, and the cause of the rest is unknown. The sample includes a few hundred thousand clones, with over 65% observed a single time. The leading ten clones occupy more than 0.85% of the sample. The sequencing input was peripheral blood. The receptors derive from a human donor with acute or convalescent COVID-19. The donor label of this sample is uncertain.

V usage is TRBV9 and J usage is TRBJ2-1; 7 positions match TRBD1. The CDR3 runs to 15 residues. The V segment lost 2 bases and the J segment 4 bases; nucleotides outside the gene matches: 6. Germline-derived CDR1 and CDR2 are SGDLS and YYNGEE. CDR3 nucleotides: TGTGCCAGCAGCGTTATGTCCAGGGGGTACAATGAGCAGTTCTTC. This encodes CASSVMSRGYNEQFF.

This rearrangement joins TRBV30 to TRBJ2-7, with TRBD2 identical over 7 bases. There are 13 residues in the CDR3. Germline trimming cut 2 bases from V and 4 bases from J; bases unmatched to any gene: 5. CDR1 and CDR2 (germline): GTSNPN, SVGIG (reference sequence). CDR3 sequence: CAWSQNSGYEQYF. The CDR3 DNA reads as TGTGCCTGGAGTCAGAATAGCGGGTACGAGCAGTACTTC.

The gene calls are TRBV5-4 and TRBJ1-2; D might be TRBD1 (6 bases). Germline CDR1 reads SGHNT; CDR2 reads YYREEE (reference sequence). CDR3 length: 17 residues. Trimming took off 1 base at V and 4 bases at J, with 20 bases between the two ends. This chain's CDR3 is CASSLLVFSDRIYGYTF. CDR3 nucleotide sequence: TGTGCCAGCAGCTTGCTTGTATTCTCCGACAGGATCTATGGCTACACCTTC.

This clone was seen just once. V and J are TRBV2 and TRBJ2-7; 11 bases agree with TRBD2. Germline CDR1 is SNHLY and CDR2 is FYNNEI. The length of the CDR3 is 16 residues. The trim removed 3 bases at V and 2 bases at J, leaving 6 bases unmatched. The CDR3 loop is CASSEGLAGGTYEQYF. In DNA, the CDR3 is TGTGCCAGCAGTGAGGGGTTAGCGGGAGGGACCTACGAGCAGTACTTC.

The gene calls are TRBV15 and TRBJ2-1; the match to TRBD2 covers 7 bases. V trimming: 0 bases; J trimming: 4 bases; junction bases outside the gene matches: 9. The CDR3 totals 17 residues. Germline V gene lookup returns CDR1 LNHNV and CDR2 YYDKDF (reference sequence). The CDR3 nucleotides are TGTGCCACCAGCAGAGATGACGGGAGGAGGCTGTACAATGAGCAGTTCTTC. Translation gives CATSRDDGRRLYNEQFF.

The chain couples TRBV27 to TRBJ2-7; 9 bases align to TRBD1. Germline V gene data show CDR1 as MNHEY and CDR2 as SMNVEV (reference sequence). Trimming cost V 2 bases and J 3 bases; bases outside gene matches: 2. The CDR3 runs 14 residues. CDR3 sequence reads: CASSLGDRDYEQYF. The CDR3 DNA reads TGTGCCAGCAGTTTAGGGGACAGGGACTACGAGCAGTACTTC.

The chain combines TRBV5-1 with TRBJ1-1, with D unresolved. V lost 0 bases to trimming and J lost 2 bases, with 14 bases between them. The V gene's germline CDR1 is SGHRS and CDR2 YFSETQ. This CDR3 is built from 16 residues. This chain's CDR3 is CASSLAGAGINTEAFF. The CDR3 DNA is TGCGCCAGCAGCTTGGCCGGAGCGGGGATTAACACTGAAGCTTTCTTT. Supplemented by reference TRBV5-1 and TRBJ1-1, the full variable domain reads KAGVTQTPRYLIKTRGQQVTLSCSPISGHRSVSWYQQTPGQGLQFLFEYFSETQRNKGNFPGRFSGRQFSNSRSEMNVSTLELGDSALYLCASSLAGAGINTEAFFGQGTRLTVV.

V and J are TRBV3-1 (or the pseudogene TRBV3-2) and TRBJ2-7, with a tentative D call TRBD1 (5 bases). CDR1 is LGHDT, CDR2 YNNKEL, per germline (reference sequence). Trimming pared 0 bases from V and 5 bases from J, leaving 14 bases between. The CDR3 is 15 residues long. The CDR3 DNA sequence: TGTGCCAGCAGCCAAGATCCTAGGGGAACTAACGAGCAGTACTTC. Protein sequence: CASSQDPRGTNEQYF.

V usage is TRBV5-8 and J usage is TRBJ2-2; D is uncertain. The CDR3 totals 13 residues. Deletions cut 1 base from V and 8 bases from J, with 9 bases between. Germline lookup yields CDR1 SGHTS and CDR2 YDEGEE. The CDR3 nucleotides read TGTGCCAGCAGCTTGCAGGTCCGAGGGGAGCTGTTTTTT. Amino acids: CASSLQVRGELFF. Filled out from reference TRBV5-8 and TRBJ2-2, the complete variable domain reads EAGVTQSPTHLIKTRGQQATLRCSPISGHTSVYWYQQALGLGLQFLLWYDEGEERNRGNFPPRFSGRQFPNYSSELNVNALELEDSALYLCASSLQVRGELFFGEGSRLTVL.

The rearrangement uses TRBV3-1 (or the pseudogene TRBV3-2) and TRBJ1-5; D ambiguous. The V end was cut by 4 bases, the J end by 3 bases, with 7 bases between. The CDR3 sequence is 13 residues long. CDR1 and CDR2 from the germline V gene are LGHDT and YNNKEL (reference sequence). The CDR3 region has the DNA TGTGCCAGCAGCCGGCAGAACAATCAGCCCCAGCATTTT. Amino acids: CASSRQNNQPQHF.